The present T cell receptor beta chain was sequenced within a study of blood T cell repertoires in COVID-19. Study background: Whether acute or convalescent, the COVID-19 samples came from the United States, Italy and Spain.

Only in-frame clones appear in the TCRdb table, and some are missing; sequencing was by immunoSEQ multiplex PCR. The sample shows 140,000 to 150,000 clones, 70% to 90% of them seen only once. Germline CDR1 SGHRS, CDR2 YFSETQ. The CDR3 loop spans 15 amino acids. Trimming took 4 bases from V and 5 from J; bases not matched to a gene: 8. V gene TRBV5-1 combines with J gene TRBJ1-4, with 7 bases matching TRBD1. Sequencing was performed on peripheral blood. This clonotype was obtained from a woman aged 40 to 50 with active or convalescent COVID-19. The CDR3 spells CASSAQGNENEKLFF. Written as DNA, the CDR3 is TGCGCCAGCAGCGCACAGGGGAATGAGAATGAAAAACTGTTTTTT.